This T cell receptor (beta chain) was obtained from a study of blood T cell repertoires in COVID-19. Study in general: The origin of the acute and convalescent COVID-19 samples was the United States, Italy and Spain. PBMCs, B-cell-depleted T cells, or T cells provided the cDNA or gDNA that made up the material.

Germline V gene lookup returns CDR1 SQVTM and CDR2 ANQGSEA. This CDR3 has 12 amino acids. With 6 bases clipped from V and 4 bases from J, the junction kept 5 bases outside the gene matches. Participants were aged about 18 to 89 years, lived in over 20 US areas, and enrolled virtually. The repertoire was sequenced with immunoSEQ multiplex PCR; TCRdb's copy has only in-frame clones and lacks some. In the table there are about 240,000 clones, approximately 83% of which are singletons. The chain recombines TRBV29-1 with TRBJ1-1, with TRBD1 matching 7 bases. The source of this sequence is a woman in her forties with acute COVID-19. Source material: PBMCs or T cells enriched from blood (not recorded which). The CDR3 DNA sequence: TGCAGCGTAGTGACAGGGTTCACTGAAGCTTTCTTT. It is translated as CSVVTGFTEAFF. Combining the CDR3 with reference TRBV29-1 and TRBJ1-1 gives the whole variable domain SAVISQKPSRDICQRGTSLTIQCQVDSQVTMMFWYRQQPGQSLTLIATANQGSEATYESGFVIDKFPISRPNLTFSTLTVSNMSPEDSSIYLCSVVTGFTEAFFGQGTRLTVV.